Listed below are T cell receptor beta chains from one sample, sequenced in a study of T cell repertoires in ileal Crohn's disease. Generated by immunoSEQ multiplex PCR, the TCRdb table keeps only in-frame clones and is missing some. This sample yields 3,000 to 4,000 clones, of which about 70% are seen a single time; about 22% belongs to the top ten. Sequenced material: ileal tissue. These receptors were obtained from an adult with Crohn's disease. The CDR3 runs from the conserved cysteine through the conserved F or W. Each record gives: CDR3 protein, CDR3 DNA, clone size, V gene, J gene, D gene. A D gene is named only where the DNA matches it firmly. The size of a clone is reported for some rows only, either as once, few or many, or as a class for expanded clones.

CAWSVGRYEQYF	TGTGCCTGGAGTGTGGGGCGCTACGAGCAGTACTTC	NA	TRBV30	TRBJ2-7	NA
CASSSRQDFNEKLFF	TGTGCCAGCAGTTCACGACAGGACTTTAATGAAAAACTGTTTTTT	NA	TRBV2	TRBJ1-4	NA
CASSIGGGTGIQAFF	TGTGCCAGTAGTATAGGGGGTGGGACAGGGATCCAAGCTTTCTTT	NA	TRBV19	TRBJ1-1	TRBD1
CASSRQGAWQPQHF	TGTGCCAGCAGTCGACAGGGGGCATGGCAGCCCCAGCATTTT	NA	TRBV28	TRBJ1-5	TRBD1
CASTYVLAGGSYEQYF	TGTGCCAGCACTTACGTTCTAGCGGGGGGTTCCTACGAGCAGTACTTC	large	TRBV6-5	TRBJ2-7	TRBD2
CASSQTAEAFF	TGTGCCAGCAGCCAGACTGCCGAAGCTTTCTTT	NA	TRBV14	TRBJ1-1	NA
CASSEPSGGATGELFF	TGTGCCAGCAGTGAACCTAGCGGGGGGGCGACCGGGGAGCTGTTTTTT	NA	TRBV2	TRBJ2-2	TRBD2
CASSLDRGYEQYF	TGTGCCAGCAGCTTAGACAGGGGATACGAGCAGTACTTC	once	TRBV7-2	TRBJ2-7	TRBD1
CASRVAGAIEQFF	TGTGCCAGCAGAGTAGCGGGAGCGATTGAGCAGTTCTTC	NA	TRBV7-9	TRBJ2-1	TRBD2
CASSQGRTGLDYGYTF	TGTGCCAGCAGCCAAGGACGAACAGGGCTCGACTATGGCTACACCTTC	few	TRBV4-2	TRBJ1-2	NA
CASSLAAGGAGDTQYF	TGTGCCAGCAGCTTAGCCGCCGGGGGGGCGGGAGATACGCAGTATTTT	NA	TRBV11-2	TRBJ2-3	TRBD2
CASRPDSPQPQHF	TGTGCCAGCAGACCAGACAGTCCCCAGCCCCAGCATTTT	NA	TRBV6-1	TRBJ1-5	NA